A single sample is the source of the 26 T cell receptor beta chains below, sequenced in a study of human T cells and chemical hapten exposure (dated by TCRdb to about 2021). The library was generated by RACE. Sequencing used a NextSeq 500. TCRdb's own reprocessing of the public reads used fastp at Q25 and MiXCR and kept productive beta chains. Records with the same CDR3 protein are collapsed into one entry carrying the most frequent genes and DNA. For this sample there are about 55,000 distinct CDR3 sequences; just under 10% appear just once. The top ten clonotypes cover approximately 1.7% of the sample. The sample's time point label, in plain terms: patch test 2, 6 weeks after DPC sensitization. Explained via the paper, the treatment or condition label denotes: therapeutic diphenylcyclopropenone sensitization with weekly scalp DPC. Sample: whole blood, taken in connection with sensitization to the hapten diphenylcyclopropenone (DPC). The receptors come from a woman in her fifties or sixties with alopecia areata. Some clones in this sample may be carry-over from other donors' samples.

The chain links TRBV7-9 to TRBJ2-3; TRBD2 agrees at 10 bases. The CDR3 is 16 amino acids. Germline V gene data show CDR1 as SEHNR and CDR2 as FQNEAQ (reference sequence). Germline trimming cut 4 bases from V and 5 bases from J; bases unmatched to any gene: 9. The CDR3 coding sequence is TGTGCCAGCAGCTCCGCAAGCGGGAGGGCTAAAGATACGCAGTATTTT. Translation: CASSSASGRAKDTQYF.

This clonotype was counted at least ten times. The gene calls are TRBV18 and TRBJ1-6, with D hard to call. From germline, CDR1 is KGHSH and CDR2 LQKENI. CDR3 size: 14 residues. V was pared by 0 bases and J by 10 bases, with 10 bases between. Here the CDR3 reads CASSPPNGNSPLHF. The CDR3 DNA follows: TGTGCCAGCTCACCACCGAACGGGAACTCACCCCTCCACTTT.

At least ten counts were recorded for this clonotype. The chain links TRBV18 to TRBJ1-2; tentatively, D is TRBD1 (6 bases). There are 12 residues in the CDR3. Deletions cut 3 bases from V and 7 bases from J, with 9 bases between. Germline V gives CDR1 KGHSH, CDR2 LQKENI. The CDR3 sequence: CASSPGTSGYTF. CDR3 DNA: TGTGCCAGCTCACCCGGGACATCTGGCTACACCTTC.

This clonotype was observed at least ten times. The chain couples TRBV7-2 to TRBJ1-5; D is undetermined. This CDR3 region has 12 residues. V lost 3 bases, J lost 6 bases, and 6 bases lay in between. Per the germline V gene, CDR1 is SGHTA and CDR2 is FQGNSA. CDR3: CASSFTRQPQHF. Written as DNA, the CDR3 is TGTGCCAGCAGCTTCACGCGTCAGCCCCAGCATTTT.

This clonotype was counted between two and nine times. The chain uses TRBV14 and TRBJ1-2; TRBD1 is a possible D gene (6 bases). CDR1 and CDR2 from the germline V gene are SGHDN and FVKESK. The CDR3 extends over 17 amino acids. The V end lost 4 bases, the J end lost 3 bases, and 21 bases lay between the germline ends. CDR3: CASSLGQFGLLDYGYTF. CDR3 bases: TGTGCCAGCAGCCTTGGACAGTTCGGGCTATTGGACTATGGCTACACCTTC.

This clonotype was seen many times. The chain joins TRBV6-6 to TRBJ1-2, with D tentatively TRBD1 (5 bases). Germline V gives CDR1 MNHNY, CDR2 SVGAGI (reference sequence). The CDR3 contains 13 residues. Trimming stripped 3 bases from V and 7 bases from J, with 12 bases between. Here the CDR3 reads CASSYAGQRGYTF. Here the CDR3 DNA reads TGTGCCAGCAGTTATGCAGGACAACGTGGCTACACCTTC.

The chain has TRBV7-2 and TRBJ2-1; 10 bases fit TRBD2. The CDR3 is 15 amino acids. Unmatched junction bases numbered 5, after V lost 5 bases and J lost 4 bases. The germline V gene has CDR1 SGHTA and CDR2 FQGNSA. The CDR3 nucleotides are TGTGCCAGCAGCGAACTAGCGGGATTTTACAATGAGCAGTTCTTC. Amino acids: CASSELAGFYNEQFF.

This clonotype was seen more than once but under ten times. V usage is TRBV7-9 and J usage is TRBJ2-7; 8 nucleotides match TRBD1. The CDR3 has 15 residues. After removal of 1 base from V and 3 bases from J, the junction contained 5 bases not matched to a gene. Germline V lookup: CDR1 SEHNR, CDR2 FQNEAQ (reference sequence). CDR3 protein: CASSLVGQGHYEQYF. CDR3 DNA: TGTGCCAGCAGCTTAGTAGGACAGGGTCACTACGAGCAGTACTTC. The whole variable domain, remainder taken from reference TRBV7-9 and TRBJ2-7, is DTGVSQNPRHKITKRGQNVTFRCDPISEHNRLYWYRQTLGQGPEFLTYFQNEAQLEKSRLLSDRFSAERPKGSFSTLEIQRTEQGDSAMYLCASSLVGQGHYEQYFGPGTRLTVT.

This sequence joins TRBV27 and TRBJ2-5; either TRBD1 or TRBD2 may fit D (5 bases each). Looked up from germline, CDR1 is MNHEY and CDR2 is SMNVEV (reference sequence). The CDR3 spans 16 residues. V was cut by 5 bases and J by 0 bases, with 16 bases left in between. The CDR3 reads CASSPGDARDQETQYF. The CDR3 DNA reads TGTGCCAGCAGTCCTGGGGACGCCAGGGACCAAGAGACCCAGTACTTC.

This rearrangement joins TRBV6-2 or TRBV6-3 to TRBJ2-5, with D perhaps matching TRBD1 or TRBD2 (5 bases each). Trimming took off 8 bases at V and 4 bases at J, with 14 bases between the two ends. The CDR3 spans 13 residues. The germline CDR1 and CDR2 sequences are MNHEY and SVGEGT. CDR3 in DNA: TGTGCCAGCGCCGGGACGGCCGGAGAGACCCAGTACTTC. It encodes CASAGTAGETQYF.

In this sample, this clonotype turned up a few times. V and J are TRBV7-2 and TRBJ2-3, with D hard to call. The CDR3 has 17 amino acids. Trimming stripped 2 bases from V and 2 bases from J, with 17 bases between. CDR1 SGHTA and CDR2 FQGNSA come from the germline V gene. Here the CDR3 DNA reads TGTGCCAGCAGCTTAAGGTTTCGGGCAGACCCCACAGATACGCAGTATTTT. Translated, it gives CASSLRFRADPTDTQYF.

The table lists this clonotype with many counts. CDR3 coding DNA: TGTGCCAGCAGTCCCCCGACTCAGCCCCAGCATTTT. Amino acids: CASSPPTQPQHF. V gene TRBV28 combines with J gene TRBJ1-5; D not certain. The CDR3 is made up of 12 amino acids. The V end lost 5 bases, the J end lost 6 bases, and 8 bases lay between the germline ends. The germline CDR1 and CDR2 sequences are MDHEN and SYDVKM.

This clonotype was seen ten or more times. The chain couples TRBV11-2 to TRBJ2-5; no clear D gene. The CDR3 consists of 16 residues. The germline V gene has CDR1 SGHAT and CDR2 FQNNGV. Trimming removed 5 bases from V and 1 base from J, with 17 bases in between. The CDR3, as DNA: TGTGCCAGCAGCCCTCCTGGCAACATAGCCCAAGAGACCCAGTACTTC. Its protein is CASSPPGNIAQETQYF.

The V and J genes are TRBV20-1 and TRBJ2-1, with D perhaps TRBD2 (5 bases). Germline V gene sequence: CDR1 DFQATT, CDR2 SNEGSKA (reference sequence). Trimming left V 6 bases short and J 6 bases short, with 12 bases between. The CDR3 contains 12 residues. The CDR3 loop reads CSAPWSGNEQFF. In DNA, the CDR3 is TGCAGTGCCCCGTGGAGCGGCAATGAGCAGTTCTTC.

The chain combines TRBV19 with TRBJ2-2; D ambiguous. The germline gives CDR1 LNHDA, CDR2 SQIVND (reference sequence). V was pared by 5 bases and J by 7 bases, with 8 bases between. This CDR3 spans 12 amino acids. As DNA, the CDR3 is TGTGCCAGTAGTCTCCTCGGCGGGGAGCTGTTTTTT. This translates into CASSLLGGELFF.

This clonotype turned up a few times. The chain uses TRBV20-1 and TRBJ2-7; 11 bases map to TRBD2. Germline V CDR1 and CDR2: DFQATT, SNEGSKA (reference sequence). J lost 6 bases, V lost 2 bases, and 9 bases had no gene match. This CDR3 comprises 15 residues. The CDR3 nucleotides are TGCAGTGCTAGAAGTCTAGCGGGAGGAGCCTCCGAGCAGTACTTC. Translation: CSARSLAGGASEQYF.

This clonotype was recorded at least ten times. The chain joins TRBV7-9 to TRBJ2-2; D is possibly TRBD1 (6 bases). CDR1 is SEHNR and CDR2 is FQNEAQ in the germline V gene (reference sequence). Trimming cost V 3 bases and J 4 bases, with 9 bases left between them. CDR3 size: 14 residues. The CDR3 nucleotides are TGTGCCAGCAGCTTCGCCAGGGGCACCGGGGAGCTGTTTTTT. Translating gives CASSFARGTGELFF.

This clonotype was observed at least ten times. The chain has TRBV2 and TRBJ2-2; D remains ambiguous. Germline V gives CDR1 SNHLY, CDR2 FYNNEI. The V and J ends lost 7 bases and 6 bases respectively, with 6 bases between them. CDR3 length equals 11 residues. The CDR3 here is CASTYAGELFF. The CDR3 bases are TGTGCCAGCACCTACGCCGGGGAGCTGTTTTTT.

Comments on this clonotype: Just one base apart from a much larger clone, this may be a read error. The chain is built from TRBV25-1 and TRBJ1-1; D may be TRBD1 (5 bases). Trimming left V 1 base short and J 3 bases short, with 18 bases between. The CDR3 sequence is 17 residues long. Looked up from germline, CDR1 is MGHDK and CDR2 is SYGVNS. Written as DNA, the CDR3 is TGTGCCAGCAGTGAATCCCTCGGGGGACCCCGGGACACTGAAGCTTTCTTT. As protein: CASSESLGGPRDTEAFF.

This clonotype was recorded a few times. The chain employs TRBV7-6 and TRBJ2-1; D gene unclear. The V and J ends lost 2 bases and 9 bases respectively, with 8 bases between them. This CDR3 contains 12 residues. The V gene's germline CDR1 is SGHVS and CDR2 FNYEAQ. The CDR3 DNA reads as TGTGCCAGCAGCTTACCCTCCCTTGAGCAGTTCTTC. Protein: CASSLPSLEQFF.

This clonotype was recorded a few times. The chain uses TRBV12-3 or TRBV12-4 and TRBJ2-3; D is possibly TRBD1 (6 bases). V was pared by 5 bases and J by 1 base, with 10 bases between. The CDR3 consists of 14 residues. CDR3 region: CASSPQGRTDTQYF. CDR3 nucleotides: TGTGCCAGCAGTCCACAGGGCCGCACAGATACGCAGTATTTT.

Only a few counts were recorded for this clonotype. This rearrangement joins TRBV6-2 or TRBV6-3 to TRBJ2-7; no clear D gene. Germline V gives CDR1 MNHEY, CDR2 SVGEGT. V was shortened by 6 bases and J by 6 bases, with 15 bases between the two germline ends. CDR3 length: 13 amino acids. The CDR3 protein is CASRPPPSVEQYF. The CDR3 coding sequence is TGTGCCAGCAGGCCCCCGCCGTCCGTCGAGCAGTACTTC.

This clonotype has at least ten counts. The chain employs TRBV5-1 and TRBJ2-1; D tentatively fits TRBD1 or TRBD2 (5 bases each). The CDR3 is made up of 15 amino acids. Germline V gives CDR1 SGHRS, CDR2 YFSETQ. Trimming took 7 bases from V and 2 from J, leaving 16 bases between them. CDR3 nucleotides: TGCGCCAGCCAATCCGCAGGGAGCACCTACAATGAGCAGTTCTTC. It yields the protein CASQSAGSTYNEQFF.

This clonotype was observed many times. The V and J genes are TRBV7-9 and TRBJ2-4; D gene unclear. V was cut by 1 base and J by 7 bases, with 11 bases left in between. The CDR3 contains 14 residues. Germline V lookup: CDR1 SEHNR, CDR2 FQNEAQ (reference sequence). As DNA, the CDR3 is TGTGCCAGCAGCTTAGAGTCGAAGTGGAACATTCAGTACTTC. Translated, it gives CASSLESKWNIQYF.

This clonotype showed up just a few times. CDR3 coding DNA: TGTGCCAGCAGCAAAGAGAGGAGCGGGAGCACAGATACGCAGTATTTT. The encoded protein is CASSKERSGSTDTQYF. The V and J genes are TRBV21-1 and TRBJ2-3; the D segment call TRBD2 is taken from the table without a DNA check. TRBV21-1 is recorded as a pseudogene. This CDR3 region has 16 residues.

This clonotype has a handful of counts. The chain uses TRBV18 and TRBJ1-1, with D maybe TRBD1 (5 bases). V gave up 6 bases and J gave up 3 bases, with 14 bases separating them. The CDR3 contains 14 residues. From germline, CDR1 is KGHSH and CDR2 LQKENI. CDR3: CASSVQGLDTEAFF. CDR3 sequence (DNA): TGTGCCAGCTCGGTCCAGGGCCTCGACACTGAAGCTTTCTTT.